This TCR beta chain comes out of a study of T cell responses to AZD1222 COVID-19 vaccine. Germline loops: CDR1 SGHRS, CDR2 YFSETQ. Trimming pared 7 bases from V and 3 bases from J, leaving 13 bases between. The CDR3 totals 13 residues. On this clone: Its target is not known.

Study-level points and caveats: It should be noted that donors were predominantly white British and more often female, and clonal diversity was possibly underestimated. Recipients of AZD1222 seropositive at baseline numbered only five or six.

TCRdb keeps only in-frame clones here, not all; method: immunoSEQ multiplex PCR. The table includes 100,000 to 150,000 clones, more than 85% detected once. Specimen: peripheral blood, collected on day 0 of MenACWY control vaccination. The TCR originated in an adult in good health. The chain has TRBV5-1 and TRBJ2-5, with a tentative D call TRBD1 (6 bases). CDR3 loop: CASQQGNEETQYF. DNA for the CDR3: TGCGCCAGCCAACAGGGTAATGAAGAGACCCAGTACTTC.